A single sample gave rise to the 25 T cell receptor beta chains below, sequenced in a study of T cell responses to AZD1222 COVID-19 vaccine. Assay used: immunoSEQ multiplex PCR; TCRdb lists only in-frame clones, some missing. The sample holds 190,000 or so clones, about 89% seen once. The sequences come from peripheral blood, collected 28 days after the second AZD1222 dose. All receptors come from an adult who received the AZD1222 COVID-19 vaccine.

This chain connects TRBV7-2 to TRBJ2-2; tentative D call: TRBD1 (6 bases). The V end lost 5 bases, the J end lost 5 bases, and 15 bases lay between the germline ends. The CDR3 loop spans 15 amino acids. Germline assignment: CDR1 SGHTA and CDR2 FQGNSA. The CDR3 DNA follows: TGTGCCAGCAGCCTGTCCCAGGGGCTGACCGGGGAGCTGTTTTTT. Protein product: CASSLSQGLTGELFF.

The genes are TRBV29-1 and TRBJ2-7; the D is unclear. The CDR3 loop spans 15 amino acids. Trimming took 4 bases from V and 2 from J, leaving 18 bases between them. Germline V gives CDR1 SQVTM, CDR2 ANQGSEA. The CDR3 nucleotides read TGCAGCGTTGCCCCTCGGACGGCTACAGCCTACGAGCAGTACTTC. Its protein product is CSVAPRTATAYEQYF.

The chain recombines TRBV28 with TRBJ2-7; 9 bases fit TRBD1. CDR1 is MDHEN, CDR2 SYDVKM, per germline. The CDR3 is made up of 14 amino acids. Losses at the gene ends were 7 bases for V and 3 bases for J; bases not matched to a gene: 7. CDR3 protein: CASTRTGVFYEQYF. CDR3 DNA: TGTGCCAGCACCAGGACAGGGGTTTTCTACGAGCAGTACTTC.

This rearrangement joins TRBV7-3 to TRBJ1-1, with 9 nucleotides matching TRBD1. With V trimmed by 5 bases and J by 1 base, 5 bases remained unmatched. The germline V gene has CDR1 SGHTA and CDR2 FQGTGA. The CDR3 has 15 amino acids. CDR3 sequence reads: CASSLGDRANTEAFF. CDR3 coding DNA: TGTGCCAGCAGCCTAGGGGACAGGGCGAACACTGAAGCTTTCTTT.

This rearrangement joins TRBV19 to TRBJ1-6, with D unresolved. V gave up 3 bases and J gave up 5 bases, with 8 bases separating them. Germline lookup yields CDR1 LNHDA and CDR2 SQIVND (reference sequence). The CDR3 is 14 amino acids. The CDR3 DNA reads as TGTGCCAGTAGTATTACCCGGGATAATTCACCCCTCCACTTT. It encodes CASSITRDNSPLHF.

The gene calls are TRBV6-5 and TRBJ2-2, with TRBD2 as a possible D gene (6 bases). Germline V lookup: CDR1 MNHEY, CDR2 SVGAGI. The CDR3 consists of 14 residues. V gave up 8 bases and J gave up 7 bases, with 17 bases separating them. The CDR3 is CASSYGGGSGELFF. CDR3 DNA sequence: TGTGCCAGCTCCTACGGGGGAGGAAGCGGGGAGCTGTTTTTT.

This clone appeared a few times. V usage is TRBV5-1 and J usage is TRBJ2-4; maybe TRBD2 (7 bases). Trimming cost V 4 bases and J 7 bases, with 12 bases left between them. CDR3 length: 13 residues. Germline CDR1 reads SGHRS; CDR2 reads YFSETQ. The CDR3 loop reads CASSPEGGNIQYF. CDR3 nucleotides: TGCGCCAGCAGCCCGGAGGGGGGGAACATTCAGTACTTC.

The chain is built from TRBV5-4 and TRBJ1-2; D unclear. This CDR3 has 14 residues. Trimming took 0 bases from V and 7 from J, leaving 13 bases between them. Germline V lookup: CDR1 SGHNT, CDR2 YYREEE (reference sequence). CDR3 DNA: TGTGCCAGCAGCTTGGCGGGTCTCGGAGGTGGCTACACCTTC. Amino acids: CASSLAGLGGGYTF.

This clone was recorded only once. This chain uses TRBV27 with TRBJ2-7; D may be TRBD1 or TRBD2 (5 bases each). Germline V gives CDR1 MNHEY, CDR2 SMNVEV (reference sequence). CDR3 size: 14 residues. V lost 2 bases, J lost 4 bases, and 12 bases lay in between. The CDR3 here is CASSLVGAGYEQYF. In DNA form, the CDR3 reads TGTGCCAGCAGTTTAGTCGGGGCCGGGTACGAGCAGTACTTC.

The chain joins TRBV10-3 to TRBJ2-7, with D tentatively TRBD1 (6 bases). Germline V gene lookup returns CDR1 ENHRY and CDR2 SYGVKD. CDR3 length equals 18 residues. Between the trimmed V and J ends, which lost 5 bases and 1 base, there was a span of 24 bases. The CDR3 region has the DNA TGTGCCATCAGTCGTCTAGGGGGAGTTCTAAAGGGGTCCTACGAGCAGTACTTC. It encodes CAISRLGGVLKGSYEQYF.

This sequence joins TRBV6-5 and TRBJ2-6; D is unresolved. This CDR3 has 15 amino acids. Germline values: CDR1 MNHEY, CDR2 SVGAGI. V was pared by 9 bases and J by 2 bases, with 14 bases between. The CDR3 loop reads CASIAWSPGANVLTF. The CDR3 DNA reads as TGTGCCAGTATCGCTTGGTCCCCTGGGGCCAACGTCCTGACTTTC.

The chain combines TRBV14 with TRBJ2-3; 11 nucleotides line up with TRBD2. CDR1 and CDR2 (germline): SGHDN, FVKESK. This CDR3 has 18 residues. Trimming cost V 3 bases and J 3 bases; bases outside gene matches: 11. The CDR3 DNA follows: TGTGCCAGCAGCCATCGGCTAGCGGGAGGAGTAAGGACAGATACGCAGTATTTT. This translates into CASSHRLAGGVRTDTQYF.

This clone was observed a single time. The chain links TRBV21-1 to TRBJ1-6; the table's D gene call, TRBD1, was not cross checked with the DNA. TRBV21-1 is given as a pseudogene. CDR3 length: 14 amino acids. For the CDR3, the DNA is TGTGCCAGCAGCAATGACAGTAATAATTCACCCCTCCACTTT. This gives the protein CASSNDSNNSPLHF.

DNA for the CDR3: TGTGCTAGTGGCCTGGTCACAGAGACCCAGTACTTC. The encoded protein is CASGLVTETQYF. The rearrangement uses TRBV12-5 and TRBJ2-5; D unresolved. Germline loops: CDR1 LGHNT, CDR2 FRNRAP. Deletions cut 6 bases from V and 4 bases from J, with 9 bases between. The length of the CDR3 is 12 residues.

This clone has a handful of counts. The rearrangement uses TRBV5-4 and TRBJ1-1, with 7 bases that match TRBD1. Germline V gene lookup returns CDR1 SGHNT and CDR2 YYREEE (reference sequence). Trimming removed 3 bases from V and 5 bases from J; junction bases left unmatched: 13. The CDR3 sequence is 16 residues long. The CDR3 coding sequence is TGTGCCAGCAGCTCCGGATTAAACAGGGGAAGGACTGAAGCTTTCTTT. It is translated as CASSSGLNRGRTEAFF.

Here the CDR3 reads CASSVRTSGSGEQYF. DNA of the CDR3: TGTGCCAGCAGTGTCCGGACTAGCGGATCAGGAGAGCAGTACTTC. The chain joins TRBV28 to TRBJ2-7, with 10 bases lining up with TRBD2. Germline-derived CDR1 and CDR2 are MDHEN and SYDVKM. CDR3 length: 15 residues. Losses at the gene ends were 5 bases for V and 7 bases for J; bases not matched to a gene: 11.

This clone appeared a single time. The rearrangement uses TRBV19 and TRBJ2-1; TRBD2 might be the D (5 bases). CDR1 LNHDA and CDR2 SQIVND come from the germline V gene (reference sequence). Trimming cost V 3 bases and J 8 bases, with 17 bases left between them. CDR3 length: 15 amino acids. CDR3 sequence: CASSIRGGPRDEQFF. CDR3 sequence (DNA): TGTGCCAGTAGTATCCGTGGCGGGCCCCGGGATGAGCAGTTCTTC.

This chain uses TRBV7-9 with TRBJ2-2; 10 bases map to TRBD2. Germline V gives CDR1 SEHNR, CDR2 FQNEAQ (reference sequence). CDR3 length: 18 residues. With V trimmed by 5 bases and J by 5 bases, 14 bases remained unmatched. CDR3 coding DNA: TGTGCCAGCAGCCCCCTGCGGACTAGCGGAAGGGCGACCGGGGAGCTGTTTTTT. This gives the protein CASSPLRTSGRATGELFF.

The J gene is TRBJ1-2, the V gene TRBV10-2, with D hard to call. V lost 10 bases to trimming and J lost 2 bases, with 23 bases between them. The germline CDR1 and CDR2 sequences are WSHSY and SAAADI. The length of the CDR3 is 16 residues. CDR3 sequence (DNA): TGCGCCACCCGACGGCGGGGATACACCCGAAACTATGGCTACACCTTC. Its translation is CATRRRGYTRNYGYTF.

This clone has just one count. The genes are TRBV7-6 and TRBJ2-1, with TRBD2 matching over 11 bases. The length of the CDR3 is 15 residues. Trimming took 5 bases from V and 8 from J; bases not matched to a gene: 8. Germline CDR1 and CDR2: SGHVS and FNYEAQ. CDR3 amino acids: CASSRATSGTYEQFF. CDR3 in DNA: TGTGCCAGCAGCCGCGCGACTAGCGGGACCTATGAGCAGTTCTTC.

This clone was seen a single time. The chain recombines TRBV5-6 with TRBJ1-2; no firm D call. The CDR3 runs to 14 residues. The germline V and J ends were trimmed by 0 bases and 4 bases, with 10 bases remaining between them. Germline values: CDR1 SGHDT, CDR2 YYEEEE. CDR3 bases: TGTGCCAGCAGCTTGGGGAGTGGGGTCTATGGCTACACCTTC. Its translation is CASSLGSGVYGYTF.

The chain recombines TRBV2 with TRBJ1-5, with D possibly matching TRBD1 (5 bases). In germline, CDR1 is SNHLY, CDR2 FYNNEI. The CDR3 has 14 residues. Deletions cut 6 bases from V and 4 bases from J, with 13 bases between. The CDR3 coding sequence is TGTGCCAGCAGACCCGGGACGAATAATCAGCCCCAGCATTTT. It encodes CASRPGTNNQPQHF.

In the case of this clone: Other DNA sequences within the sample encode an identical CDR3. The V and J genes are TRBV19 and TRBJ2-7; TRBD2 aligns across 13 bases. V dropped 1 base and J dropped 3; count of bases not matched to a gene: 0. Germline lookup yields CDR1 LNHDA and CDR2 SQIVND (reference sequence). The CDR3 has 15 amino acids. In DNA form, the CDR3 reads TGTGCCAGTAGTATAGGACTAGCGGGAGGCTACGAGCAGTACTTC. This sequence encodes CASSIGLAGGYEQYF.

J is TRBJ1-4 and V is TRBV6-5; a possible D gene is TRBD1 (6 bases). The ends were cut back, 0 bases at V and 8 bases at J, with 13 bases in the middle. Germline V gene sequence: CDR1 MNHEY, CDR2 SVGAGI. The CDR3 runs 15 residues. CDR3 bases: TGTGCCAGCAGTTACTCTGGCGGGGGGGCCGAAAAACTGTTTTTT. Translation: CASSYSGGGAEKLFF.

The V call is TRBV3-1 (or the pseudogene TRBV3-2), the J call TRBJ1-5; D perhaps matches TRBD1 (6 bases). Trimming removed 4 bases from V and 0 bases from J, with 10 bases in between. This CDR3 is 15 amino acids long. Germline CDR1 is LGHDT and CDR2 is YNNKEL (reference sequence). CDR3 protein: CASSPGALSNQPQHF. The CDR3, as DNA: TGTGCCAGCAGCCCAGGGGCCCTTAGCAATCAGCCCCAGCATTTT.